A single sample is the source of the 24 T cell receptor beta chains below, sequenced in a study of blood T cells in healthy people across ages. Alongside a J-beta primer mix, a sample-barcoded 5' primer served in a second PCR lasting 7 to 11 cycles. TCRdb re-called the 5' RACE reads through MiXCR, storing one row per CDR3 protein. The sample holds about 1.7 million distinct CDR3 sequences, 28% seen once. The sequenced material came from blood. These receptor sequences come from a woman aged 25 to 45 in good health.

This clonotype showed up just a few times. The chain is built from TRBV6-1 and TRBJ2-5; D not certain. Germline V gene data show CDR1 as MNHNS and CDR2 as SASEGT. V was cut by 6 bases and J by 2 bases, with 19 bases left in between. CDR3 length: 16 residues. Here the CDR3 reads CASRLGSQQQQETQYF. In DNA, the CDR3 is TGTGCCAGCAGGTTGGGTTCTCAACAACAACAAGAGACCCAGTACTTC.

At least ten counts were recorded for this clonotype. The V gene is TRBV3-1, the J gene TRBJ2-5; 8 bases match TRBD2. V gave up 4 bases and J gave up 5 bases; unmatched junction bases: 6. CDR1 is LGHDT, CDR2 YNNKEL, per germline (reference sequence). CDR3 length: 14 amino acids. CDR3 in DNA: TGTGCCAGCAGCCGCGGACTAGCTAAGGAGACCCAGTACTTC. Translating it yields CASSRGLAKETQYF.

The chain is built from TRBV5-1 and TRBJ2-7; 9 positions match TRBD1. Trimming removed 2 bases from V and 3 bases from J; junction bases left unmatched: 6. From germline, CDR1 is SGHRS and CDR2 YFSETQ. This CDR3 has 15 amino acids. The CDR3: CASSFGQGIFYEQYF. DNA for the CDR3: TGCGCCAGCAGCTTTGGACAGGGGATCTTCTACGAGCAGTACTTC.

This clonotype was seen only a few times. The chain recombines TRBV5-1 with TRBJ1-2; 9 bases match TRBD1. V was clipped by 0 bases and J by 4 bases; unmatched bases: 13. The V gene's germline CDR1 is SGHRS and CDR2 YFSETQ. CDR3 length equals 18 residues. In nucleotides, the CDR3 is TGCGCCAGCAGCTTGGGGCCCCCGGACAGGGGAACAGGCTATGGCTACACCTTC. Translating gives CASSLGPPDRGTGYGYTF.

V usage is TRBV7-2 and J usage is TRBJ2-1; either TRBD1 or TRBD2 may fit D (5 bases each). The V gene's germline CDR1 is SGHTA and CDR2 FQGNSA. The CDR3 extends over 11 amino acids. V was clipped by 3 bases and J by 13 bases, with 10 bases between them. Written as DNA, the CDR3 is TGTGCCAGCAGCTTCAGGGACCACCAGTTCTTC. Protein sequence: CASSFRDHQFF.

The rearrangement links TRBV20-1 to TRBJ2-1; 12 bases are shared with TRBD2. The CDR3 runs to 18 residues. Germline-derived CDR1 and CDR2 are DFQATT and SNEGSKA (reference sequence). After removal of 7 bases from V and 0 bases from J, the junction contained 13 bases not matched to a gene. The CDR3 DNA is TGCAGTGTTCTCGGACTAGCGGGGATCATCAGCTCCTACAATGAGCAGTTCTTC. Encoded protein: CSVLGLAGIISSYNEQFF.

There are a few counts of this clonotype. The J gene is TRBJ1-4, the V gene TRBV4-3; TRBD1 matches 10 bases. The junction had 6 bases not matched to a gene; V was cut back by 1 base and J by 7 bases. The CDR3 spans 16 residues. From germline, CDR1 is LGHNA and CDR2 YSLEER. DNA for the CDR3: TGCGCCAGCAGCCAAGCGACAGGGGGCAGGGGTGAAAAACTGTTTTTT. Protein sequence: CASSQATGGRGEKLFF.

The V gene is TRBV12-3 or TRBV12-4, the J gene TRBJ1-1; 11 nucleotides agree with TRBD1. Losses at the gene ends were 7 bases for V and 4 bases for J; bases not matched to a gene: 14. The CDR3 spans 17 residues. CDR3 in amino acids: CASTPGTGGRVGTEAFF. The CDR3 DNA follows: TGTGCCAGCACTCCCGGGACAGGGGGAAGGGTTGGCACTGAAGCTTTCTTT.

This clonotype was counted a few times. V gene TRBV12-3 or TRBV12-4 combines with J gene TRBJ2-2; TRBD2 might be the D (7 bases). Trimming left V 3 bases short and J 3 bases short, with 17 bases between. The length of the CDR3 is 17 residues. CDR3 loop: CASSFSIGGLDTGELFF. The CDR3 DNA is TGTGCCAGCAGTTTCTCGATCGGGGGGCTTGACACCGGGGAGCTGTTTTTT.

The sample holds many counts of this clonotype. The rearrangement links TRBV29-1 to TRBJ2-7, with D perhaps assigned TRBD1 or TRBD2 (5 bases each). V was clipped by 6 bases and J by 4 bases, with 10 bases between them. The CDR3 length is 11 residues. CDR1 is SQVTM and CDR2 is ANQGSEA in the germline V gene. CDR3: CSVGTTYEQYF. DNA for the CDR3: TGCAGCGTGGGGACCACTTACGAGCAGTACTTC.

In this sample, this clonotype turned up a few times. The junction departs from germline at one end; a sequencing error may be responsible. The V gene is TRBV20-1, the J gene TRBJ2-4, with D uncertain. The CDR3 runs 12 residues. CDR1 and CDR2 from the germline V gene are DFQATT and SNEGSKA (reference sequence). The CDR3 here is CRASLEGNIQYF. The CDR3 bases are TGCAGGGCTAGTCTGGAAGGGAACATTCAGTACTTC.

In the case of this clonotype: A junction boundary mismatches the germline segment, possibly from a read error. The V call is TRBV12-3 or TRBV12-4, the J call TRBJ2-3, with a possible D match to TRBD1 (5 bases). This CDR3 has 13 residues. CDR3 region: CATQGTLTDAQYF. In nucleotides, the CDR3 is TGTGCCACCCAGGGAACCCTTACAGATGCGCAGTATTTT.

This clonotype was detected a few times. The chain joins TRBV25-1 to TRBJ1-6, with TRBD1 matching over 8 bases. CDR3 length: 15 amino acids. After removal of 3 bases from V and 8 bases from J, the junction contained 6 bases not matched to a gene. Germline V gives CDR1 MGHDK, CDR2 SYGVNS. The CDR3 loop reads CASSDPGQGYSPLHF. The CDR3 region has the DNA TGTGCCAGCAGTGACCCCGGACAGGGTTATTCACCCCTCCACTTT.

This clonotype was found many times. CDR3 protein: CASSLAKGERGSEQYF. The DNA of the CDR3 is TGCGCCAGCAGCTTGGCCAAAGGTGAGAGGGGGAGCGAGCAGTACTTC. V and J are TRBV5-1 and TRBJ2-7; D perhaps matches TRBD1 (6 bases). The CDR3 extends over 16 amino acids. The germline V and J ends were trimmed by 0 bases and 6 bases, with 19 bases remaining between them. CDR1 is SGHRS and CDR2 is YFSETQ in the germline V gene.

This clonotype showed up just a few times. The gene calls are TRBV9 and TRBJ1-6; D is ambiguous. V lost 0 bases and J 5 bases, leaving 6 bases between the germline ends. Germline values: CDR1 SGDLS, CDR2 YYNGEE. CDR3 length: 14 residues. CDR3 amino acids: CASSVGQHNSPLHF. CDR3 bases: TGTGCCAGCAGCGTAGGTCAGCATAATTCACCCCTCCACTTT.

This clonotype was counted only a few times. The CDR3 is CASSQDPTYAEAFF. The CDR3 DNA is TGTGCCAGCAGCCAAGATCCAACCTACGCTGAAGCTTTCTTT. The chain couples TRBV3-1 to TRBJ1-1; D call uncertain. V was clipped by 0 bases and J by 6 bases, with 11 bases between them. The germline gives CDR1 LGHDT, CDR2 YNNKEL (reference sequence). The CDR3 is 14 residues long.

V and J are TRBV7-3 and TRBJ1-5; 8 bases line up with TRBD1. Trimming took 10 bases from V and 2 from J; bases not matched to a gene: 10. The CDR3 sequence is 15 residues long. Germline V gene sequence: CDR1 SGHTA, CDR2 FQGTGA. The CDR3 loop is CANITGGSGNQPQHF. DNA of the CDR3: TGTGCCAATATTACAGGGGGGTCAGGCAATCAGCCCCAGCATTTT.

At least ten counts were recorded for this clonotype. The chain combines TRBV29-1 with TRBJ2-1; 9 bases match TRBD1. J was trimmed by 5 bases and V by 4 bases; bases with no gene match: 6. Germline V CDR1 and CDR2: SQVTM, ANQGSEA. CDR3 length: 14 amino acids. The CDR3 coding sequence is TGCAGCGTTGGATTACAGGGGGCACACAATGAGCAGTTCTTC. It yields the protein CSVGLQGAHNEQFF.

This clonotype was detected only a few times. This chain joins TRBV7-6 and TRBJ1-2; 7 bases are shared with TRBD1. Germline lookup yields CDR1 SGHVS and CDR2 FNYEAQ. The CDR3 spans 16 residues. Trimming cost V 5 bases and J 3 bases; bases outside gene matches: 12. This CDR3 is CASSPRRRGLDYGYTF. Here the CDR3 DNA reads TGTGCCAGCAGCCCCAGACGAAGGGGGCTAGACTATGGCTACACCTTC.

The V and J genes are TRBV6-1 and TRBJ1-5; no clear D gene. The CDR3 length is 16 residues. With 0 bases removed from V and 1 base from J, the gap between germline ends came to 10 bases. The germline gives CDR1 MNHNS, CDR2 SASEGT. Written as DNA, the CDR3 is TGTGCCAGCAGTGAAGCGTCGTCGATAAGCAATCAGCCCCAGCATTTT. It specifies CASSEASSISNQPQHF.

Note on this clonotype: At one end the junction does not follow the germline gene, possibly because of a read error. The CDR3, as DNA: TGCAGTACTAGGGTCACCGGCTACGAGCAGTACTTC. Protein product: CSTRVTGYEQYF. The chain employs TRBV20-1 and TRBJ2-7; D is possibly TRBD2 (5 bases). Germline V gives CDR1 DFQATT, CDR2 SNEGSKA (reference sequence). The CDR3 length is 12 residues.

The chain employs TRBV29-1 and TRBJ2-3; D unclear. The germline V gene has CDR1 SQVTM and CDR2 ANQGSEA. This CDR3 has 15 amino acids. The V end was cut by 3 bases, the J end by 2 bases, with 15 bases between. CDR3: CSVEFGVSLTDTQYF. The DNA of the CDR3 is TGCAGCGTTGAGTTTGGTGTCAGTCTCACAGATACGCAGTATTTT.

This clonotype has only a few counts. The chain carries TRBV7-2 and TRBJ2-3; D is undetermined. V was clipped by 5 bases and J by 6 bases, with 15 bases between them. The CDR3 extends over 14 amino acids. Germline CDR1 is SGHTA and CDR2 is FQGNSA. The chain's CDR3 is CASSPSGPLDTQYF. The CDR3 nucleotides are TGTGCCAGCAGCCCGTCCGGCCCGCTTGATACGCAGTATTTT.

This clonotype was counted between two and nine times. V usage is TRBV20-1 and J usage is TRBJ1-1; no clear D. Germline CDR1 and CDR2: DFQATT and SNEGSKA (reference sequence). The CDR3 extends over 14 amino acids. V was clipped by 3 bases and J by 3 bases, with 14 bases between them. CDR3 protein: CSARGGSGYTEAFF. The DNA for the CDR3 is TGCAGTGCTAGGGGCGGCTCGGGGTACACTGAAGCTTTCTTT.